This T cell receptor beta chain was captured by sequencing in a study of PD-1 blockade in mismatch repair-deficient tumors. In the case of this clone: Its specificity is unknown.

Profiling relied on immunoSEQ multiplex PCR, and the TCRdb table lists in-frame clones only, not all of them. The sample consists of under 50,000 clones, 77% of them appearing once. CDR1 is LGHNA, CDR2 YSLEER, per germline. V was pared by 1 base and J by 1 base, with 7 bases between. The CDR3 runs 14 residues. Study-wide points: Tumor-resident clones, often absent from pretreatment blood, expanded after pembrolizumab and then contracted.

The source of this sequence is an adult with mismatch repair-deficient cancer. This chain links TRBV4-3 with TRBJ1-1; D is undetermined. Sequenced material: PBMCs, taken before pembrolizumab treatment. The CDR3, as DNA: TGCGCCAGCAGCCAAGGACACTCGAACACTGAAGCTTTCTTT. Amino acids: CASSQGHSNTEAFF.